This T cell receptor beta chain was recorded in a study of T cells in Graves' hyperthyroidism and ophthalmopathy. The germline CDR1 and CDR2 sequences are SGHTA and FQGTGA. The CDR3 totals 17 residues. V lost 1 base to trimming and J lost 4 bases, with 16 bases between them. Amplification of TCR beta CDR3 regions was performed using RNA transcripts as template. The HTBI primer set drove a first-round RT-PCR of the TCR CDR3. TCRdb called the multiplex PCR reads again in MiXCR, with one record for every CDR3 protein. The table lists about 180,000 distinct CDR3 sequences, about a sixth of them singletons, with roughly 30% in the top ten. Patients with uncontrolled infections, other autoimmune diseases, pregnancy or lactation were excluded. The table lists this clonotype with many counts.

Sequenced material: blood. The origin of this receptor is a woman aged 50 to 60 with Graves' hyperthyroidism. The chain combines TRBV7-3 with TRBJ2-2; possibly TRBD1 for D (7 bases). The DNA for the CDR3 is TGTGCCAGCAGCTTAATGAGCTCAGGGGGGAGCACCGGGGAGCTGTTTTTT. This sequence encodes CASSLMSSGGSTGELFF.